One and the same sample provided the 13 T cell receptor beta chains below, sequenced in a study of blood T cell repertoires in COVID-19. Assay: immunoSEQ multiplex PCR; the TCRdb copy retains only in-frame clones and omits some. The data hold about 140,000 clones, with roughly 84% observed a single time. Material for sequencing was peripheral blood. The receptors here all came from a man aged 55-75 years with active or convalescent COVID-19.

This clone was seen a few times. The V and J genes are TRBV29-1 and TRBJ1-1, with 11 bases matching TRBD1. The J segment lost 8 bases and the V segment lost 5 bases, leaving 10 bases of the junction unmatched. CDR3 length: 14 residues. Germline CDR1 SQVTM, CDR2 ANQGSEA. The chain's CDR3 is CSVSYRDRGGEAFF. In DNA, the CDR3 is TGCAGCGTTTCCTACCGGGACAGGGGGGGAGAAGCTTTCTTT.

The chain carries TRBV6-2 or TRBV6-3 and TRBJ1-2, with a possible D match to TRBD1 (5 bases). The V gene's germline CDR1 is MNHEY and CDR2 SVGEGT. CDR3 length equals 16 residues. The V and J ends lost 2 bases and 0 bases respectively, with 13 bases between them. In nucleotides, the CDR3 is TGTGCCAGCAGTTACAGGACACTGTCAACTAACTATGGCTACACCTTC. This sequence encodes CASSYRTLSTNYGYTF.

This chain links TRBV10-3 with TRBJ1-5, with a tentative D call TRBD1 (5 bases). V was clipped by 6 bases and J by 5 bases, with 14 bases between them. The CDR3 extends over 14 amino acids. Germline CDR1 is ENHRY and CDR2 is SYGVKD. In nucleotides, the CDR3 is TGTGCCATCAGCAACGGGGGGGACCATCAGCCCCAGCATTTT. It codes for CAISNGGDHQPQHF.

The rearrangement uses TRBV7-2 and TRBJ1-6, with D unclear. V was shortened by 3 bases and J by 0 bases, with 6 bases between the two germline ends. The CDR3 loop spans 15 amino acids. Germline values: CDR1 SGHTA, CDR2 FQGNSA. CDR3 sequence (DNA): TGTGCCAGCAGCTTTGAGAGCTCCTATAATTCACCCCTCCACTTT. This codes for CASSFESSYNSPLHF.

The gene calls are TRBV3-1 (or the pseudogene TRBV3-2) and TRBJ1-2; D gene ambiguous. V was cut by 1 base and J by 3 bases, with 9 bases left in between. The CDR3 covers 14 residues. Germline V CDR1 and CDR2: LGHDT, YNNKEL (reference sequence). DNA for the CDR3: TGTGCCAGCAGCCAAGGCCCCGGGTACTATGGCTACACCTTC. It encodes CASSQGPGYYGYTF.

The CDR3 loop reads CAISERQAPYTEAFF. DNA for the CDR3: TGTGCCATCAGTGAGCGTCAGGCTCCTTACACTGAAGCTTTCTTT. The chain couples TRBV10-3 to TRBJ1-1; D is uncertain. The germline V and J ends were trimmed by 2 bases and 3 bases, with 13 bases remaining between them. This CDR3 contains 15 residues. CDR1 and CDR2 (germline): ENHRY, SYGVKD.

The rearrangement joins TRBV12-3 or TRBV12-4 to TRBJ2-1; D is perhaps TRBD1 (6 bases). Between the trimmed V and J ends, which lost 7 bases and 10 bases, there was a span of 11 bases. The length of the CDR3 is 11 residues. CDR3 nucleotide sequence: TGTGCCAGCACCTGGGGGCCAGAGCAGTTCTTC. Its translation is CASTWGPEQFF.

In DNA form, the CDR3 reads TGTGCCAGCAGCTTGGCGCAGGTAACATCCTACGAGCAGTACGTC. Protein product: CASSLAQVTSYEQYV. The chain carries TRBV5-6 and TRBJ2-7; D gene unclear. The germline CDR1 and CDR2 sequences are SGHDT and YYEEEE. The V end was cut by 0 bases, the J end by 1 base, with 11 bases between. The CDR3 has 15 residues.

V and J are TRBV18 and TRBJ1-1, with D perhaps TRBD1 (5 bases). With 0 bases removed from V and 4 bases from J, the gap between germline ends came to 9 bases. This CDR3 contains 14 residues. Germline V gene lookup returns CDR1 KGHSH and CDR2 LQKENI. The CDR3 here is CASSPPTVSTEAFF. CDR3 bases: TGTGCCAGCTCACCACCGACAGTTAGCACTGAAGCTTTCTTT.

The rearrangement links TRBV4-1 to TRBJ1-2; tentative D call: TRBD1 (5 bases). Trimming removed 0 bases from V and 6 bases from J, with 11 bases in between. There are 14 residues in the CDR3. CDR1 and CDR2 (germline): MGHRA, YSYEKL. The CDR3 loop reads CASSQDQGINGYTF. For the CDR3, the DNA is TGCGCCAGCAGCCAAGATCAGGGAATAAATGGCTACACCTTC.

The chain carries TRBV7-2 and TRBJ1-1, with D maybe TRBD1 (5 bases). This CDR3 is built from 14 residues. Germline V gene lookup returns CDR1 SGHTA and CDR2 FQGNSA. The germline V and J ends were trimmed by 3 bases and 1 base, with 9 bases remaining between them. The CDR3 nucleotides are TGTGCCAGCAGCTTTGGACATCAGAACACTGAAGCTTTCTTT. It is translated as CASSFGHQNTEAFF. Together with reference TRBV7-2 and TRBJ1-1, the CDR3 gives the full variable domain: GAGVSQSPSNKVTEKGKDVELRCDPISGHTALYWYRQSLGQGLEFLIYFQGNSAPDKSGLPSDRFSAERTGGSVSTLTIQRTQQEDSAVYLCASSFGHQNTEAFFGQGTRLTVV.

The J gene is TRBJ1-4, the V gene TRBV6-5; 7 nucleotides agree with TRBD1. The V and J ends lost 6 bases and 0 bases, in that order; junction bases with no gene match: 1. Germline V gene sequence: CDR1 MNHEY, CDR2 SVGAGI. CDR3 size: 14 residues. For the CDR3, the DNA is TGTGCCAGCAGCGGGACAGCAACTAATGAAAAACTGTTTTTT. Residues: CASSGTATNEKLFF.

The rearrangement links TRBV7-9 to TRBJ2-5, with 10 bases matching TRBD2. The germline V gene encodes CDR1 SEHNR and CDR2 FQNEAQ (reference sequence). V gave up 3 bases and J gave up 2 bases; unmatched junction bases: 3. This CDR3 has 15 amino acids. The DNA for the CDR3 is TGTGCCAGCAGCTTTAGCGGGAGGTGGCAAGAGACCCAGTACTTC. Its protein product is CASSFSGRWQETQYF. Drawing the rest from reference TRBV7-9 and TRBJ2-5, the complete variable domain is DTGVSQNPRHKITKRGQNVTFRCDPISEHNRLYWYRQTLGQGPEFLTYFQNEAQLEKSRLLSDRFSAERPKGSFSTLEIQRTEQGDSAMYLCASSFSGRWQETQYFGPGTRLLVL.